This T cell receptor (beta chain) is drawn from a study of OX40 agonist ivuxolimab in advanced cancers. On the study more broadly: Checkpoint inhibitors had been given previously to around 38% of patients.

The method was immunoSEQ multiplex PCR; TCRdb's version includes in-frame clones alone and lacks a portion of them. The top ten clones hold more than 10% of a sample with some 34,000 clones, roughly 84% of them seen once. Peripheral blood came from all dose cohorts at three timepoints. The source material was CD4+ or CD8+ T cells sorted from blood, sampled in a trial of the OX40 agonist ivuxolimab. This sequence originates from an adult with an advanced solid tumor such as melanoma, head and neck, liver or kidney cancer.

As DNA, the CDR3 is TGTGCCAGTAGTATAGAGTACAGAGCCACAGATACGCAGTATTTT. This sequence encodes CASSIEYRATDTQYF. The chain combines TRBV19 with TRBJ2-3; no clear D gene. CDR3 size: 15 residues. Trimming left V 0 bases short and J 2 bases short, with 9 bases between. CDR1 and CDR2 from the germline V gene are LNHDA and SQIVND (reference sequence).